What follows are 10 T cell receptor beta chains derived from one specimen sequenced in a study of cytomegalovirus exposure and HLA in healthy donors. The PCR made use of 60 Vbeta and 13 Jbeta primers. Method: immunoSEQ multiplex PCR; TCRdb's copy keeps in-frame clones and lacks some. The repertoire holds about 96,000 clones, 65% to 75% seen once, with approximately 14% in the top ten. The sample was PBMCs. The origin of the receptors is a woman in her 70s in good health and CMV-seropositive.

V gene TRBV28 combines with J gene TRBJ1-2; D may be TRBD1 (5 bases). V was trimmed by 6 bases and J by 5 bases, leaving 19 bases between them. Germline loops: CDR1 MDHEN, CDR2 SYDVKM. The CDR3 is 15 amino acids. CDR3 sequence: CASSFQGLEGYGYTF. In DNA, the CDR3 is TGTGCCAGCAGCTTCCAGGGCCTTGAAGGGTATGGCTACACCTTC.

The chain links TRBV15 to TRBJ2-7, with 9 bases matching TRBD1. V lost 0 bases and J lost 2; bases outside the gene matches: 11. There are 18 residues in the CDR3. Germline V lookup: CDR1 LNHNV, CDR2 YYDKDF (reference sequence). The CDR3 sequence is CATSREGQGEGRAYEQYF. The CDR3 DNA is TGTGCCACCAGCAGAGAGGGACAGGGTGAAGGAAGAGCCTACGAGCAGTACTTC. Using reference TRBV15 and TRBJ2-7 for the parts outside the CDR3, the full variable domain is DAMVIQNPRYQVTQFGKPVTLSCSQTLNHNVMYWYQQKSSQAPKLLFHYYDKDFNNEADTPDNFQSRRPNTSFCFLDIRSPGLGDTAMYLCATSREGQGEGRAYEQYFGPGTRLTVT.

This sequence joins TRBV7-6 and TRBJ2-7; TRBD1 matches at 7 bases. The junction had 8 bases not matched to a gene; V was cut back by 6 bases and J by 6 bases. The germline CDR1 and CDR2 sequences are SGHVS and FNYEAQ. This CDR3 is built from 13 residues. CDR3 in amino acids: CASSRQGVFEQYF. CDR3 bases: TGTGCCAGCAGTCGACAGGGAGTGTTCGAGCAGTACTTC.

The rearrangement links TRBV29-1 to TRBJ2-7, with 8 positions matching TRBD1. Trimming took 4 bases from V and 2 from J; bases not matched to a gene: 1. Germline assignment: CDR1 SQVTM and CDR2 ANQGSEA. The CDR3 loop spans 12 amino acids. The CDR3 sequence is CSVADRAYEQYF. The CDR3 DNA reads TGCAGCGTTGCGGACAGGGCCTACGAGCAGTACTTC.

The CDR3 region is CASSPPGWNTGELFF. The CDR3 region has the DNA TGCGCCAGCAGCCCCCCAGGGTGGAACACCGGGGAGCTGTTTTTT. The chain links TRBV4-1 to TRBJ2-2; perhaps TRBD1 as D (5 bases). The V and J ends lost 4 bases and 1 base respectively, with 10 bases between them. Germline V gene data show CDR1 as MGHRA and CDR2 as YSYEKL. The CDR3 consists of 15 residues.

The chain combines TRBV5-6 with TRBJ2-7; 9 bases are shared with TRBD1. The ends lost 4 bases at V and 3 bases at J; junction bases unmatched: 8. Germline V gene sequence: CDR1 SGHDT, CDR2 YYEEEE. The length of the CDR3 is 15 residues. The CDR3: CASSQAGQGLYEQYF. In DNA, the CDR3 is TGTGCCAGCAGCCAAGCGGGACAGGGACTCTACGAGCAGTACTTC.

The chain is built from TRBV23-1 and TRBJ2-1, with TRBD1 matching 10 bases. TRBV23-1 belongs to the ORF category, with a function that is uncertain. This CDR3 is 14 amino acids long. V dropped 7 bases and J dropped 7; count of bases not matched to a gene: 7. CDR3 bases: TGCGCCAGCAACCAGGACAGGGGGAATAATGAGCAGTTCTTC. Translating it yields CASNQDRGNNEQFF.

A note on this clone: The same CDR3 arises from other DNA sequences in this sample as well. The rearrangement links TRBV28 to TRBJ1-5; TRBD1 matches at 9 bases. With 6 bases clipped from V and 4 bases from J, the junction kept 4 bases outside the gene matches. Germline V CDR1 and CDR2: MDHEN, SYDVKM. The length of the CDR3 is 14 residues. CDR3 DNA sequence: TGTGCCAGCAGCTCGGGACAGGGTAATCAGCCCCAGCATTTT. This translates into CASSSGQGNQPQHF.

The chain combines TRBV11-2 with TRBJ1-1; 7 bases match TRBD1. Germline-derived CDR1 and CDR2 are SGHAT and FQNNGV. V shed 1 base and J 0 bases; nucleotides not matched to a gene: 2. The CDR3 loop spans 15 amino acids. CDR3 nucleotide sequence: TGTGCCAGCAGCTTAGTAGGGACAGTGAACACTGAAGCTTTCTTT. Translation: CASSLVGTVNTEAFF.

The chain uses TRBV5-4 and TRBJ1-2; D is possibly TRBD1 (5 bases). The germline V and J ends were trimmed by 4 bases and 12 bases, with 19 bases remaining between them. Germline loops: CDR1 SGHNT, CDR2 YYREEE (reference sequence). The CDR3 covers 13 residues. CDR3 residues: CASSPPGGTWDTF. CDR3 nucleotide sequence: TGTGCCAGCAGCCCCCCCGGCGGGACTTGGGACACCTTC.